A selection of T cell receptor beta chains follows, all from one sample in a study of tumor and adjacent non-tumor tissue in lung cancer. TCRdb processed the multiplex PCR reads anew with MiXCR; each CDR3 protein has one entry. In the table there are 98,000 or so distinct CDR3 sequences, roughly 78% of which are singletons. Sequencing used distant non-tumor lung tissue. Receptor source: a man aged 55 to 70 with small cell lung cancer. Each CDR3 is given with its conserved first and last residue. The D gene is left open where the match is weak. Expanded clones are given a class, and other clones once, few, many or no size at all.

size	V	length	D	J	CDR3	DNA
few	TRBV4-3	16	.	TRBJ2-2	CASSQDAVTNTGELFF	TGCGCCAGCAGCCAAGATGCGGTAACGAACACCGGGGAGCTGTTTTTT
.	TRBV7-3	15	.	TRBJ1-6	CDSSTLTAGDSPLHF	TGTGACAGCAGCACTTTGACGGCGGGCGATTCACCCCTCCACTTT
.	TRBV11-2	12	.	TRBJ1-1	CASSLKETEAFF	TGTGCCAGCAGCTTAAAGGAGACTGAAGCTTTCTTT
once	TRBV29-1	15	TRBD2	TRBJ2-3	CSVVLAGGLTDTQYF	TGCAGCGTTGTTCTAGCGGGAGGGCTGACAGATACGCAGTATTTT
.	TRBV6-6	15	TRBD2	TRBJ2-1	CASRELAGGGTEQFF	TGTGCCAGTAGGGAATTAGCGGGAGGTGGCACTGAGCAGTTCTTC
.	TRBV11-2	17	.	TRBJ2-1	CAGSFVTAQSSYNEQFF	TGTGCCGGCAGCTTTGTGACTGCTCAGAGCTCCTACAATGAGCAGTTCTTC
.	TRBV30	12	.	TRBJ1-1	CAWSVGGTETFF	TGTGCCTGGAGTGTGGGGGGCACTGAAACTTTCTTT
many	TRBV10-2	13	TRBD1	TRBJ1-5	CASSDSRGQASHF	TGCGCCAGCAGTGATAGCAGGGGACAGGCCTCGCATTTT
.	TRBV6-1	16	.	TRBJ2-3	CASGSGTGQLTDTQYF	TGTGCTAGCGGGTCCGGGACGGGACAGTTGACAGATACGCAGTATTTT
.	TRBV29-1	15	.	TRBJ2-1	CSAGGRPSSYNEQFF	TGCAGCGCCGGAGGCCGCCCAAGCTCATACAATGAGCAGTTCTTC
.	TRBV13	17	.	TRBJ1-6	CTSRQNDGSSYNSSLHF	TGTACCAGCAGACAAAACGACGGAAGCTCCTATAATTCATCCCTCCACTTT
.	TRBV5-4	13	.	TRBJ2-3	CASSPLTAHTQYF	TGTGCCAGCAGCCCGCTGACGGCACATACGCAGTATTTT
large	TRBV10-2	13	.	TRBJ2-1	CASCETGQGEQFF	TGCGCCAGCTGCGAGACTGGCCAGGGTGAGCAGTTCTTC
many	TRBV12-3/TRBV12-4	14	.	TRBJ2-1	CASNLELAYNEQFF	TGTGCCAGCAACCTGGAGCTCGCATACAATGAGCAGTTCTTC
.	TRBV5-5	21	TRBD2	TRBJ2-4	CASSLVGTSVRYPDSQNIQYF	TGTGCCAGCAGCTTGGTTGGGACTAGCGTGAGGTACCCGGATAGTCAAAACATTCAGTACTTC
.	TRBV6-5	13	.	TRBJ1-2	CATSLQGDYGYTF	TGTGCCACCAGCCTACAGGGTGACTATGGCTACACCTTC
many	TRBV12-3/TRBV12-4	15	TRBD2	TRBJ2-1	CASGQSGRVDGEQFF	TGTGCCAGCGGTCAAAGCGGGAGAGTAGACGGTGAGCAGTTCTTC
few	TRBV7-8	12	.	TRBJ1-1	CASNFHSAEAFF	TGTGCCAGCAACTTTCACAGCGCTGAAGCCTTCTTT
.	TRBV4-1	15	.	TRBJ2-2	CTCSQEGRTTGELFF	TGCACCTGCAGCCAAGAGGGACGGACCACCGGGGAACTGTTTTTT
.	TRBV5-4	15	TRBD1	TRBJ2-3	CASSSNRGFTGTQYF	TGTGCCAGCAGTTCTAACAGGGGCTTCACGGGTACGCAGTATTTT
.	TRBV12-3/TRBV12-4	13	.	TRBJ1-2	CASSLLVNYGYTF	TGTGCCAGCAGTCTACTAGTGAACTATGGCTACACCTTC
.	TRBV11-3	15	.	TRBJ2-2	CASSHGSGGTGELFF	TGCGCCAGCAGCCACGGTAGCGGAGGGACCGGGGAGCTGTTTTTT
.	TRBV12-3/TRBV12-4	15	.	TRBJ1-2	CASSFAVAGGGSYTF	TGTGCCAGCAGTTTCGCGGTGGCTGGGGGTGGCAGCTACACCTTC
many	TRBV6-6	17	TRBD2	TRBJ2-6	CASSYNLGGAGANVLTF	TGTGCCAGCAGTTATAATCTGGGAGGGGCCGGGGCCAACGTCCTGACTTTC
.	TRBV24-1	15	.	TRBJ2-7	CITSDPGRSSYEQYF	TGTATCACCAGTGATCCCGGACGGAGCTCCTACGAGCAGTACTTC
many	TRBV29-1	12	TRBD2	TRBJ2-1	CSTHLAGGSQFF	TGCAGCACCCATTTAGCGGGAGGGTCGCAGTTCTTC
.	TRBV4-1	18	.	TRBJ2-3	CARGQEQPRSLLFHTQYF	TGCGCCCGCGGCCAAGAGCAGCCTAGGTCGCTACTCTTTCATACGCAGTATTTT
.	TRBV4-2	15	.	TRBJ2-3	CTSNQYVNSGRTQYF	TGTACCAGCAACCAATATGTTAATAGCGGCCGCACGCAGTATTTT
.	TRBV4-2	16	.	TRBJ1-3	CTSSQEFGGSGNTIYF	TGTACAAGCAGCCAAGAGTTCGGCGGTTCAGGAAACACCATATATTTT
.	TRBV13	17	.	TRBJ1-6	CTTSQNDGISYNSPLHF	TGTACCACCAGCCAAAACGACGGAATCTCCTATAATTCACCCCTCCACTTT
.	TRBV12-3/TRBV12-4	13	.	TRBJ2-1	CASSLGLYNEHFF	TGTGCCAGCAGTTTAGGTCTCTATAATGAGCACTTCTTC
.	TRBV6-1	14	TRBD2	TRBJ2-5	CANCRGGGQENQYF	TGTGCCAACTGCCGGGGGGGAGGCCAAGAGAACCAGTACTTC
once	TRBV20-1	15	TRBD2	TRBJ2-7	CSAEPGTSGTYEQYF	TGCAGTGCTGAGCCCGGGACTAGCGGGACCTACGAGCAGTATTTC
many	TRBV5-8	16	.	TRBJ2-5	CASSLVTAGGWETQYF	TGTGCCAGCAGCTTGGTTACGGCCGGGGGCTGGGAGACCCAGTACTTC
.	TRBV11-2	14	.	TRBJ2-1	CATNLEAGLFKHFF	TGTGCCACCAACTTAGAGGCAGGATTGTTTAAGCACTTCTTC
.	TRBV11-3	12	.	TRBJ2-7	CASSLIGYEQYF	TGTGCTAGCAGCTTAATCGGGTACGAGCAGTACTTC
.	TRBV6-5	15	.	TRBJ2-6	CASSYSTVWANVLTF	TGTGCCAGCAGTTACTCGACAGTCTGGGCCAACGTCCTGACTTTC
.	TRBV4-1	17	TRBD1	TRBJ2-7	CDSSQVRGTGDSYEHYF	TGCGACAGCAGCCAAGTGAGAGGGACAGGGGACTCCTACGAGCACTACTTC
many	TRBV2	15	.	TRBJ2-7	CASSEGPGSGYEQYF	TGTGCCAGCAGTGAAGGGCCAGGATCAGGCTACGAGCAGTACTTC
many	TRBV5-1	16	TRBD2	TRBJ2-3	CASSLTGGQGTDTQYF	TGCGCCAGCAGCTTGACGGGGGGTCAAGGCACAGATACGCAGTATTTT
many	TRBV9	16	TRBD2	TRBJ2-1	CASSSRTSGVANEQFF	TGTGCCAGCAGCTCCCGGACTAGCGGGGTCGCCAATGAGCAGTTCTTC